The 22 T cell receptor beta chains listed next were all sequenced from one sample in a study of control samples from healthy donors and cancer patients. The table came from immunoSEQ multiplex PCR; TCRdb's copy has only in-frame clones and leaves some out. This table holds 100,000 to 150,000 clones, about nine tenths found once. Sequencing used blood. These receptors originate from a man between 18 and 29 years old in good health.

The chain recombines TRBV30 with TRBJ1-2; D uncertain. There are 14 residues in the CDR3. The germline V gene encodes CDR1 GTSNPN and CDR2 SVGIG (reference sequence). V shed 1 base and J shed 2 bases, with 11 bases lying between them. DNA for the CDR3: TGTGCCTGGAGTGCCTCCGGGGAGAACTATGGCTACACCTTC. Translated, it gives CAWSASGENYGYTF. Full variable domain (missing parts from reference TRBV30 and TRBJ1-2): SQTIHQWPATLVQPVGSPLSLECTVEGTSNPNLYWYRQAAGRGLQLLFYSVGIGQISSEVPQNLSASRPQDRQFILSSKKLLLSDSGFYLCAWSASGENYGYTFGSGTRLTVV.

The gene calls are TRBV5-5 and TRBJ2-6; D gene uncertain. V lost 0 bases to trimming and J lost 0 bases, with 13 bases between them. Germline CDR1 reads SGHKS; CDR2 reads YYEKEE (reference sequence). The CDR3 consists of 18 residues. The CDR3 loop is CASSLVGRMLSGANVLTF. The DNA for the CDR3 is TGTGCCAGCAGCTTGGTTGGACGGATGCTCTCTGGGGCCAACGTCCTGACTTTC. The variable domain in full, completed from reference TRBV5-5 and TRBJ2-6, reads DAGVTQSPTHLIKTRGQQVTLRCSPISGHKSVSWYQQVLGQGPQFIFQYYEKEERGRGNFPDRFSARQFPNYSSELNVNALLLGDSALYLCASSLVGRMLSGANVLTFGAGSRLTVL.

The chain couples TRBV4-1 to TRBJ2-2; the D call may be TRBD1 or TRBD2 (5 bases each). Germline assignment: CDR1 MGHRA and CDR2 YSYEKL. The CDR3 is made up of 16 amino acids. With 3 bases removed from V and 3 bases from J, the gap between germline ends came to 14 bases. Here the CDR3 DNA reads TGCGCCAGCAGCCAGGACCGGGACGGTTACACCGGGGAGCTGTTTTTT. Translating it yields CASSQDRDGYTGELFF.

The chain's CDR3 is CASSKAGSSGNTIYF. CDR3 nucleotides: TGTGCCAGCAGTAAGGCGGGGAGCTCTGGAAACACCATATATTTT. The chain recombines TRBV6-5 with TRBJ1-3; D gene ambiguous. The CDR3 runs 15 residues. Germline V gene sequence: CDR1 MNHEY, CDR2 SVGAGI. Trimming cost V 5 bases and J 0 bases, with 11 bases left between them.

This clone was observed a handful of times. The gene calls are TRBV3-1 (or the pseudogene TRBV3-2) and TRBJ1-6; D is perhaps TRBD1 (5 bases). The germline gives CDR1 LGHDT, CDR2 YNNKEL (reference sequence). The CDR3 consists of 12 residues. Trimming removed 4 bases at V and 8 bases at J, with 6 bases between. The chain's CDR3 is CASSPGHSPLHF. The CDR3 nucleotides are TGTGCCAGCAGCCCAGGGCATTCACCCCTCCACTTT.

This chain joins TRBV5-1 and TRBJ1-6; TRBD1 is a possible D gene (5 bases). V shed 4 bases and J shed 9 bases, with 14 bases lying between them. This CDR3 has 14 residues. The germline CDR1 and CDR2 sequences are SGHRS and YFSETQ. This CDR3 is CASSQGDKGSPLHF. Written as DNA, the CDR3 is TGCGCCAGCAGCCAGGGAGACAAGGGTTCACCCCTCCACTTT.

This clone was seen just once. This sequence joins TRBV2 and TRBJ2-5; D gene uncertain. Germline lookup yields CDR1 SNHLY and CDR2 FYNNEI. The V end was cut by 3 bases, the J end by 5 bases, with 7 bases between. This CDR3 comprises 12 residues. DNA for the CDR3: TGTGCCAGCAGTGACTTATCGGAGACCCAGTACTTC. This encodes CASSDLSETQYF. The variable domain in full, completed from reference TRBV2 and TRBJ2-5, reads EPEVTQTPSHQVTQMGQEVILRCVPISNHLYFYWYRQILGQKVEFLVSFYNNEISEKSEIFDDQFSVERPDGSNFTLKIRSTKLEDSAMYFCASSDLSETQYFGPGTRLLVL.

The chain recombines TRBV4-1 with TRBJ1-2, with TRBD1 matching over 8 bases. Germline V gene data show CDR1 as MGHRA and CDR2 as YSYEKL. The V and J ends lost 2 bases and 1 base, in that order; junction bases with no gene match: 3. CDR3 size: 15 residues. CDR3 sequence (DNA): TGCGCCAGCAGCCAACCGGACAGGGATAACTATGGCTACACCTTC. Translation: CASSQPDRDNYGYTF.

This clone was seen a single time. This chain joins TRBV12-5 and TRBJ1-5, with 11 bases fitting TRBD1. This CDR3 comprises 21 residues. J was trimmed by 0 bases and V by 2 bases; bases with no gene match: 15. The germline gives CDR1 LGHNT, CDR2 FRNRAP. Here the CDR3 reads CASGLPRDRGSSAYSNQPQHF. In DNA form, the CDR3 reads TGTGCTAGTGGTTTGCCGCGGGACAGGGGGTCGTCGGCTTATAGCAATCAGCCCCAGCATTTT.

The chain employs TRBV3-1 (or the pseudogene TRBV3-2) and TRBJ2-3; 14 nucleotides agree with TRBD2. Germline V gene lookup returns CDR1 LGHDT and CDR2 YNNKEL (reference sequence). V was clipped by 4 bases and J by 10 bases; unmatched bases: 4. The CDR3 consists of 14 residues. The CDR3 coding sequence is TGTGCCAGCAGCCCGACTAGCGGGGGGGTACCGCAGTATTTT. Translating gives CASSPTSGGVPQYF.

This chain joins TRBV24-1 and TRBJ2-3, with 7 bases that match TRBD1. CDR1 and CDR2 (germline): KGHDR, SFDVKD. J was trimmed by 1 base and V by 4 bases; bases with no gene match: 4. The CDR3 spans 15 residues. CDR3 sequence reads: CATSDSGTGTDTQYF. DNA for the CDR3: TGTGCCACCAGTGACTCCGGGACAGGCACAGATACGCAGTATTTT.

V is TRBV18 and J is TRBJ1-1; D is ambiguous. The CDR3 spans 14 residues. Germline V gene sequence: CDR1 KGHSH, CDR2 LQKENI. V gave up 4 bases and J gave up 1 base, with 10 bases separating them. CDR3 coding DNA: TGTGCCAGCTCACGAACAAACGGGAACACTGAAGCTTTCTTT. This translates into CASSRTNGNTEAFF.

This clone was seen more than once but under ten times. The CDR3: CASSTRGELFF. CDR3 DNA sequence: TGTGCCAGCAGCACCCGCGGGGAGCTGTTTTTT. This chain joins TRBV7-9 and TRBJ2-2, with D unclear. There are 11 residues in the CDR3. Germline CDR1 reads SEHNR; CDR2 reads FQNEAQ (reference sequence). The V end was cut by 5 bases, the J end by 7 bases, with 5 bases between.

The chain links TRBV4-1 to TRBJ1-6, with D unclear. Germline assignment: CDR1 MGHRA and CDR2 YSYEKL. Trimming stripped 0 bases from V and 8 bases from J, with 11 bases between. This CDR3 region has 15 residues. The chain's CDR3 is CASSQESGMHSPLHF. DNA of the CDR3: TGCGCCAGCAGCCAAGAGTCCGGGATGCATTCACCCCTCCACTTT.

The V and J genes are TRBV6-5 and TRBJ1-4; no firm D call. V was pared by 8 bases and J by 7 bases, with 17 bases between. The germline CDR1 and CDR2 sequences are MNHEY and SVGAGI. The CDR3 is 14 residues long. The CDR3 coding sequence is TGTGCCAGCGGCCGAGGAGGCCTTGGTGAAAAACTGTTTTTT. Translated, it gives CASGRGGLGEKLFF.

The chain recombines TRBV6-6 with TRBJ2-2; a possible D gene is TRBD1 (6 bases). This CDR3 is built from 15 residues. Germline-derived CDR1 and CDR2 are MNHNY and SVGAGI (reference sequence). Deletions cut 4 bases from V and 3 bases from J, with 12 bases between. CDR3 amino acids: CASSLQGPYTGELFF. In nucleotides, the CDR3 is TGTGCCAGCAGTTTACAGGGACCGTACACCGGGGAGCTGTTTTTT.

V and J are TRBV15 and TRBJ1-2; D call uncertain. Trimming took 2 bases from V and 8 from J, leaving 15 bases between them. CDR1 and CDR2 from the germline V gene are LNHNV and YYDKDF (reference sequence). There are 14 residues in the CDR3. This CDR3 is CATSRLRMGFGYTF. The CDR3 nucleotides read TGTGCCACCAGCAGACTACGAATGGGTTTCGGCTACACCTTC.

This sequence joins TRBV2 and TRBJ2-5, with 8 bases fitting TRBD1. Trimming cost V 5 bases and J 4 bases; bases outside gene matches: 6. CDR3 length equals 14 residues. The germline V gene has CDR1 SNHLY and CDR2 FYNNEI. CDR3 in amino acids: CASSWTGQRETQYF. The CDR3 nucleotides read TGTGCCAGCAGTTGGACAGGGCAGAGAGAGACCCAGTACTTC.

The chain recombines TRBV6-2 or TRBV6-3 with TRBJ2-1, with TRBD1 as a possible D gene (5 bases). The CDR3 runs to 13 residues. V lost 1 base and J 7 bases, leaving 8 bases between the germline ends. CDR1 and CDR2 (germline): MNHEY, SVGEGT. The CDR3 nucleotides are TGTGCCAGCAGTTACTACAGGACGAATGAGCAGTTCTTC. Translating gives CASSYYRTNEQFF.

This clone was observed a few times. CDR3 nucleotides: TGTGCCAGCAGCCCCTCGGGACAGGGCTATGGCTACACCTTC. Encoded protein: CASSPSGQGYGYTF. J is TRBJ1-2 and V is TRBV11-2; TRBD1 agrees at 9 bases. The trim removed 5 bases at V and 4 bases at J, leaving 5 bases unmatched. The CDR3 totals 14 residues. Germline loops: CDR1 SGHAT, CDR2 FQNNGV. Combining the CDR3 with reference TRBV11-2 and TRBJ1-2 gives the whole variable domain EAGVAQSPRYKIIEKRQSVAFWCNPISGHATLYWYQQILGQGPKLLIQFQNNGVVDDSQLPKDRFSAERLKGVDSTLKIQPAKLEDSAVYLCASSPSGQGYGYTFGSGTRLTVV.

The chain uses TRBV6-4 and TRBJ2-1; D might be TRBD2 (6 bases). Trimming removed 0 bases from V and 14 bases from J, with 17 bases in between. CDR1 and CDR2 from the germline V gene are MRHNA and SNTAGT. This CDR3 is built from 14 residues. Here the CDR3 reads CASSDSGEVTRKFF. The CDR3 DNA reads TGTGCCAGCAGTGACTCTGGGGAGGTGACCAGAAAGTTCTTC.

This chain joins TRBV5-1 and TRBJ2-7; 14 bases map to TRBD2. This CDR3 is built from 17 residues. Germline CDR1 and CDR2: SGHRS and YFSETQ. With V trimmed by 0 bases and J by 2 bases, 4 bases remained unmatched. CDR3 in amino acids: CASSLAQTSGGAYEQYF. The CDR3 nucleotides read TGCGCCAGCAGCTTGGCCCAGACTAGCGGGGGGGCCTACGAGCAGTACTTC.